This is a list of T cell receptor beta chains from one sample in a study of shared clonotypes between healthy human individuals. Sequenced by immunoSEQ multiplex PCR; TCRdb stores in-frame clones only, minus some. Found here are some 580,000 clones, roughly 98% of them singletons; the top ten hold 0.3%. Sequencing was done on a sample of naive CD8+ T cells sorted from blood. The receptor set was obtained from a man aged 25-45 years in good health. CDR3s include the opening cysteine and the closing phenylalanine or tryptophan. Each record gives: D gene, J gene, V gene, clone size, CDR3 DNA, CDR3 protein. The D gene is left open where the match is weak. Clone sizes are given selectively: once, few, many, or a class where the clone is expanded.

D gene: NA; J gene: TRBJ2-1; V gene: TRBV9; clone size: NA; CDR3 DNA: TGTGCCAGCAGTGGCGGGTCGAGCTCCTACAATGAGCAGTTCTTC; CDR3 protein: CASSGGSSSYNEQFF
D gene: NA; J gene: TRBJ2-3; V gene: TRBV5-1; clone size: NA; CDR3 DNA: TGCGCCAGCAGCTTCGGGAGTCCCAGAGCTAGCACAGATACGCAGTATTTT; CDR3 protein: CASSFGSPRASTDTQYF
D gene: TRBD1; J gene: TRBJ1-2; V gene: TRBV28; clone size: NA; CDR3 DNA: TGTGCCAGCAGTTTACCTCGGACAGGCTGGGGATATGGCTACACCTTC; CDR3 protein: CASSLPRTGWGYGYTF
D gene: TRBD2; J gene: TRBJ2-7; V gene: TRBV7-2; clone size: NA; CDR3 DNA: TGTGCCAGCAGCTTTGGGGGCCAGCGGGAGCACTACTTC; CDR3 protein: CASSFGGQREHYF
D gene: TRBD2; J gene: TRBJ2-1; V gene: TRBV10-2; clone size: NA; CDR3 DNA: TGCGCCAGCAGTGACCGACTAGCGTATACTAGCTCCTACAATGAGCAGTTCTTC; CDR3 protein: CASSDRLAYTSSYNEQFF
D gene: NA; J gene: TRBJ1-4; V gene: TRBV27; clone size: NA; CDR3 DNA: TGTGCCAGCAGTGATCGCTGGACAGCTACAACTAATGAAAAACTGTTTTTT; CDR3 protein: CASSDRWTATTNEKLFF
D gene: NA; J gene: TRBJ2-7; V gene: TRBV7-9; clone size: NA; CDR3 DNA: TGTGCCAGCAGCTTAGTCCTCCAGGGTGGAGTATCCTACGAGCAGTACTTC; CDR3 protein: CASSLVLQGGVSYEQYF
D gene: NA; J gene: TRBJ2-4; V gene: TRBV2; clone size: NA; CDR3 DNA: TGTGCCACCCTCGGCAAAAACATTCAGTACTTC; CDR3 protein: CATLGKNIQYF
D gene: TRBD1; J gene: TRBJ2-7; V gene: TRBV7-6; clone size: NA; CDR3 DNA: TGTGCCAGCAGCGGTGGGACAGCACGATCCTACGAGCAGTACTTC; CDR3 protein: CASSGGTARSYEQYF
D gene: TRBD1; J gene: TRBJ2-3; V gene: TRBV29-1; clone size: NA; CDR3 DNA: TGCAGCGTTGAAGTAGTGGCAGGGGGCGTCTCAGATACGCAGTATTTT; CDR3 protein: CSVEVVAGGVSDTQYF
D gene: NA; J gene: TRBJ2-7; V gene: TRBV7-9; clone size: NA; CDR3 DNA: TGTGCCAGCAGCTTATTTGAAGGGGCCAAACCCTACGAGCAGTACTTC; CDR3 protein: CASSLFEGAKPYEQYF
D gene: NA; J gene: TRBJ1-2; V gene: TRBV4-1; clone size: NA; CDR3 DNA: TGCGCCAGCAGCCAAGAAGAAGAGGGCCTCGGGGGACTCTATGGCTACACCTTC; CDR3 protein: CASSQEEEGLGGLYGYTF
D gene: NA; J gene: TRBJ2-7; V gene: TRBV5-4; clone size: few; CDR3 DNA: TGTGCCAGCAGCTTGCTACTTGACGAGCAGTACTTC; CDR3 protein: CASSLLLDEQYF
D gene: NA; J gene: TRBJ2-7; V gene: TRBV4-1; clone size: NA; CDR3 DNA: TGCGCCAGCAGCCCAGTTGAGGGGACCTACGAGCAGTACTTC; CDR3 protein: CASSPVEGTYEQYF
D gene: NA; J gene: TRBJ2-6; V gene: TRBV11-2; clone size: NA; CDR3 DNA: TGTGCCAGCAGCTTAGTTGGTGTGTCTGGGGCCAACGTCCTGACTTTC; CDR3 protein: CASSLVGVSGANVLTF
D gene: TRBD1; J gene: TRBJ2-7; V gene: TRBV11-1; clone size: once; CDR3 DNA: TGTGCCAGCAGCGCGACAGGGGGCGAGCAGTACTTC; CDR3 protein: CASSATGGEQYF
D gene: NA; J gene: TRBJ2-1; V gene: TRBV11-2; clone size: NA; CDR3 DNA: TGTGCCAGCAGCTCACCAGGACATTTTGAGCAGTTCTTC; CDR3 protein: CASSSPGHFEQFF
D gene: TRBD2; J gene: TRBJ2-7; V gene: TRBV7-2; clone size: NA; CDR3 DNA: TGTGCCAGCAGCCCTCTACTCGGGGGGAGCAGCGAGCAGTACTTC; CDR3 protein: CASSPLLGGSSEQYF
D gene: NA; J gene: TRBJ1-5; V gene: TRBV6-1; clone size: NA; CDR3 DNA: TGTGCCAGCAGTGAAGGCCAGAGATTCCTTAGCAATCAGCCCCAGCATTTT; CDR3 protein: CASSEGQRFLSNQPQHF
D gene: NA; J gene: TRBJ2-7; V gene: TRBV4-1; clone size: NA; CDR3 DNA: TGCGCCAGCAGCCAAGGGTCCGGCTTCTACGAGCAGTACTTC; CDR3 protein: CASSQGSGFYEQYF
D gene: NA; J gene: TRBJ2-1; V gene: TRBV7-9; clone size: NA; CDR3 DNA: TGTGCCAGCAGCCCTACCCTGGGGTTTGAGCAGTTCTTC; CDR3 protein: CASSPTLGFEQFF
D gene: TRBD2; J gene: TRBJ2-7; V gene: TRBV4-3; clone size: NA; CDR3 DNA: TGCGCCAGCAGCCAACTAGCGGAATCACTCTACGAGCAGTACTTC; CDR3 protein: CASSQLAESLYEQYF
D gene: NA; J gene: TRBJ1-2; V gene: TRBV7-2; clone size: few; CDR3 DNA: TGTGCCAGCAGCTTAGGACAACCCGGCTACACCTTC; CDR3 protein: CASSLGQPGYTF
D gene: NA; J gene: TRBJ1-2; V gene: TRBV14; clone size: NA; CDR3 DNA: TGTGCCAGCAGCCACGGAGCGGGTGGCTACACCTTC; CDR3 protein: CASSHGAGGYTF
D gene: NA; J gene: TRBJ2-5; V gene: TRBV4-1; clone size: NA; CDR3 DNA: TGCGCCAGCAGCCAAGGCGAGAGGGCAGATGAGACCCAGTACTTC; CDR3 protein: CASSQGERADETQYF
D gene: NA; J gene: TRBJ2-7; V gene: TRBV5-6; clone size: NA; CDR3 DNA: TGTGCCAGCAGCTTGGCGGGACTGAAAACCTACGAGCAGTACTTC; CDR3 protein: CASSLAGLKTYEQYF
D gene: NA; J gene: TRBJ2-1; V gene: TRBV29-1; clone size: NA; CDR3 DNA: TGCAGCGTTGAGGAGACGGTCGATGAGCAGTTCTTC; CDR3 protein: CSVEETVDEQFF
D gene: TRBD1; J gene: TRBJ2-7; V gene: TRBV6-1; clone size: NA; CDR3 DNA: TGTGCCAGCAGTGAGGGGGACAGCTACGAGCAGTACTTC; CDR3 protein: CASSEGDSYEQYF
D gene: TRBD2; J gene: TRBJ2-5; V gene: TRBV7-8; clone size: once; CDR3 DNA: TGTGCCAGCAGCCTGGGACTAGCGGGAGCGGCAGAGACCCAGTACTTC; CDR3 protein: CASSLGLAGAAETQYF
D gene: NA; J gene: TRBJ2-3; V gene: TRBV7-9; clone size: NA; CDR3 DNA: TGTGCCGGGGCGGTTTACACAGATACGCAGTATTTT; CDR3 protein: CAGAVYTDTQYF
D gene: NA; J gene: TRBJ2-7; V gene: TRBV4-3; clone size: NA; CDR3 DNA: TGCGCCAGCAGCCAAGGGGCGGCGGGTCCCTACGAGCAGTACTTC; CDR3 protein: CASSQGAAGPYEQYF
D gene: NA; J gene: TRBJ2-7; V gene: TRBV11-2; clone size: NA; CDR3 DNA: TGTGCCAGCAGCTTAGATCGGCTCTCAGTTTCCCGCCTCAACTACGAGCAGTACTTC; CDR3 protein: CASSLDRLSVSRLNYEQYF
D gene: TRBD1; J gene: TRBJ2-7; V gene: TRBV6-5; clone size: NA; CDR3 DNA: TGTGCCAGCAGTTACTCAAAGACAGGGGGCGACGAGCAGTACTTC; CDR3 protein: CASSYSKTGGDEQYF